A selection of T cell receptor beta chains follows, all from one sample in a study of T cell repertoires in cytomegalovirus infection. Antigen specificity for these receptors is unknown. TCRdb re-called the reads through MiXCR, storing one row per CDR3 protein. The sample lists under 30,000 distinct CDR3 sequences, about 23% seen once, with 90% to 95% in the top ten. Material: CD8+ T cells from cultured PBMCs, obtained from culture after CMV antigen stimulation. These TCRs come from a human donor in good health (CMV status not recorded). Some clones in this sample may be carry-over from other donors' samples. The CDR3 runs from the conserved cysteine through the conserved F or W. Fields, in order: clone size, D gene, V gene, J gene, CDR3 DNA, CDR3 protein. The D gene is left open where the match is weak. Size values are once, few and many counts, or a class for expanded clones, and some rows have none.

clone size: few; D gene: TRBD1; V gene: TRBV19; J gene: TRBJ2-7; CDR3 DNA: TGTGCCAGTAGGGGAACGGGGGACAGGGGAACCTACGAGCAGTACTTC; CDR3 protein: CASRGTGDRGTYEQYF
clone size: once; D gene: .; V gene: TRBV6-1; J gene: TRBJ1-1; CDR3 DNA: TGTGCCAGCAGTGATGGGCGGAACACTGAAGCTTTCTTT; CDR3 protein: CASSDGRNTEAFF
clone size: .; D gene: .; V gene: TRBV24-1; J gene: TRBJ2-5; CDR3 DNA: TGTGCCACCAGTGAATTCTTGGACTTCAGTGAAGAGACCCAGTACTTC; CDR3 protein: CATSEFLDFSEETQYF
clone size: few; D gene: .; V gene: TRBV5-1; J gene: TRBJ2-1; CDR3 DNA: TGCGCCAGCAGCTTGGGATATGAGCAGTTCTTC; CDR3 protein: CASSLGYEQFF
clone size: many; D gene: TRBD1; V gene: TRBV27; J gene: TRBJ2-7; CDR3 DNA: TGTGCCAGCAGACCCGGGACAGGGATGACCTACGAGCAGTACTTC; CDR3 protein: CASRPGTGMTYEQYF
clone size: many; D gene: .; V gene: TRBV7-6; J gene: TRBJ1-6; CDR3 DNA: TGTGCCAGCAGCTTGGGGTTCGCTAATTCACCCCTCCACTTT; CDR3 protein: CASSLGFANSPLHF
clone size: few; D gene: .; V gene: TRBV7-9; J gene: TRBJ1-2; CDR3 DNA: TGTGCCAGCAGCTTTAACTATGGCTACACCTTC; CDR3 protein: CASSFNYGYTF
clone size: many; D gene: .; V gene: TRBV9; J gene: TRBJ1-2; CDR3 DNA: TGTGCCAGCAGCCCGAACCACGGAAGGACAGCTTCTGGCTACACCTTC; CDR3 protein: CASSPNHGRTASGYTF
clone size: many; D gene: TRBD1; V gene: TRBV9; J gene: TRBJ2-1; CDR3 DNA: TGTGCCAGCAGCGTTAACACCGGGACAGGGACCTACCGTGAGCAGTTCTTC; CDR3 protein: CASSVNTGTGTYREQFF
clone size: .; D gene: .; V gene: TRBV6-5; J gene: TRBJ1-5; CDR3 DNA: TGTGCCAGCAGTTACTCAGGCCAAAATCAGCCCCAGCATTTT; CDR3 protein: CASSYSGQNQPQHF
clone size: .; D gene: TRBD1; V gene: TRBV9; J gene: TRBJ1-1; CDR3 DNA: TGTGCCAGCAGCCCATGGACAGGGCCTCTGAAGTTGTCTGAAGCTTTCTTT; CDR3 protein: CASSPWTGPLKLSEAFF
clone size: .; D gene: .; V gene: TRBV6-2/TRBV6-3; J gene: TRBJ2-7; CDR3 DNA: TGTGCCAGCAGGTCTAGCCCCTACGAGCAGTACTTC; CDR3 protein: CASRSSPYEQYF
clone size: .; D gene: .; V gene: TRBV20-1; J gene: TRBJ1-1; CDR3 DNA: TGCAGTGCTAGAGATTTCCAGAACATGAACACTGAAGCTTTCTTT; CDR3 protein: CSARDFQNMNTEAFF
clone size: few; D gene: .; V gene: TRBV2; J gene: TRBJ1-2; CDR3 DNA: TGTGCCAGCAGTCACACCGGGACATCCTATGGCTACACCTTC; CDR3 protein: CASSHTGTSYGYTF
clone size: .; D gene: TRBD1; V gene: TRBV24-1; J gene: TRBJ1-2; CDR3 DNA: TGTGCCACCAGTGAGACGGACAGGGTTCGAGGCTACACCTTC; CDR3 protein: CATSETDRVRGYTF
clone size: many; D gene: .; V gene: TRBV11-2; J gene: TRBJ1-1; CDR3 DNA: TGTGCCAGCAGCTTAGTACCCCGGGGAGTCATGAACACTGAAGCTTTCTTT; CDR3 protein: CASSLVPRGVMNTEAFF
clone size: .; D gene: .; V gene: TRBV6-1; J gene: TRBJ2-3; CDR3 DNA: TGTGCCAGCAGTGAATTTGTAAACACAGATACGCAGTATTTT; CDR3 protein: CASSEFVNTDTQYF
clone size: .; D gene: .; V gene: TRBV12-3/TRBV12-4; J gene: TRBJ2-7; CDR3 DNA: TGTGCCAGCAGTTGGGCGGGGTACTCCTACGAGCAGTACTTC; CDR3 protein: CASSWAGYSYEQYF
clone size: many; D gene: .; V gene: TRBV6-6; J gene: TRBJ1-5; CDR3 DNA: TGTGCCAGCACAACTTACGGCAATCAGCCCCAGCATTTT; CDR3 protein: CASTTYGNQPQHF
clone size: .; D gene: .; V gene: TRBV7-9; J gene: TRBJ2-7; CDR3 DNA: TGTGCCAGCAGCCCAGTGGTGCCGGGCCTCTCCTACGAGCAGTACTTC; CDR3 protein: CASSPVVPGLSYEQYF
clone size: .; D gene: TRBD1; V gene: TRBV6-1; J gene: TRBJ2-7; CDR3 DNA: TGTGCCAGCAGCGGGACAGAAGCCTACGAGCAGTACTTC; CDR3 protein: CASSGTEAYEQYF
clone size: few; D gene: TRBD2; V gene: TRBV6-2/TRBV6-3; J gene: TRBJ2-7; CDR3 DNA: TGTGCCAGCAGCACTGGACTAGCGGGGGTATCCTACGAGCAGTACTTC; CDR3 protein: CASSTGLAGVSYEQYF
clone size: .; D gene: TRBD1; V gene: TRBV20-1; J gene: TRBJ2-5; CDR3 DNA: TGCAGTGCTAGGAGACAGGGATTAGCCCAGTACTTC; CDR3 protein: CSARRQGLAQYF
clone size: many; D gene: .; V gene: TRBV7-2; J gene: TRBJ1-2; CDR3 DNA: TGTGCCAGCAGCTTTCTTGCGGGCACCTGGGGGGGCTACACCTTC; CDR3 protein: CASSFLAGTWGGYTF
clone size: many; D gene: TRBD1; V gene: TRBV7-2; J gene: TRBJ1-1; CDR3 DNA: TGTGCCAGCAGCCCAGGGGGCAGGAGGTACACTGAAGCTTTCTTT; CDR3 protein: CASSPGGRRYTEAFF
clone size: many; D gene: .; V gene: TRBV7-9; J gene: TRBJ2-5; CDR3 DNA: TGTGCCAGCAGCCCGGCCGGGGAGGAGACCCAGTACTTC; CDR3 protein: CASSPAGEETQYF
clone size: many; D gene: TRBD1; V gene: TRBV7-6; J gene: TRBJ1-4; CDR3 DNA: TGTGCCAGCAGCTTGTGGACAGGGACAGATGAAAAACTGTTTTTT; CDR3 protein: CASSLWTGTDEKLFF